This note documents a single T cell receptor (beta chain) sequence. While infection was still active, Seattle patients were enrolled and then followed longitudinally. Authors' analysis steps: Using reference gene primer amplification, nucleated cell counts were estimated. The data were produced by immunoSEQ multiplex PCR, yet TCRdb's version contains in-frame clones alone and is incomplete. That table supplies the V and J calls and clone size; D and trimming were determined from the DNA. The sample includes over 150,000 clones, around nine tenths of them seen just once. The sample belongs to a study of blood T cell repertoires in COVID-19. Overall study: Sites in the United States, Italy and Spain provided acute and convalescent COVID-19 samples. T cells, B-cell-depleted T cells, or PBMCs supplied cDNA or gDNA.

The CDR3 is 14 residues long. The V gene's germline CDR1 is SGHTA and CDR2 FQGTGA. The ends were cut back, 3 bases at V and 7 bases at J, with 10 bases in the middle. This rearrangement joins TRBV7-3 to TRBJ1-6, with D possibly TRBD1 on 6 matching bases. What was sequenced was peripheral blood. This TCR was sampled from a man between 45 and 60 years old with COVID-19, enrolled during active disease. The CDR3 reads CASSLRTVNSPLHF. The DNA of the CDR3 is TGTGCCAGCAGCTTGAGGACAGTAAATTCACCCCTCCACTTT. Drawing the rest from reference TRBV7-3 and TRBJ1-6, the complete variable domain is GAGVSQTPSNKVTEKGKYVELRCDPISGHTALYWYRQSLGQGPEFLIYFQGTGAADDSGLPNDRFFAVRPEGSVSTLKIQRTERGDSAVYLCASSLRTVNSPLHFGNGTRLTVT.